The entry below gives a single TCR beta chain sequence along with its context. The sample is drawn from a study of control samples from healthy donors and cancer patients. TCRdb's copy holds only in-frame clones and misses some; the assay was immunoSEQ multiplex PCR. The table shows around 120,000 clones, with about nine tenths occurring only once. The CDR3 runs to 13 residues. Germline V gene data show CDR1 as SEHNR and CDR2 as FQNEAQ (reference sequence). V was clipped by 2 bases and J by 1 base, with 5 bases between them. This receptor was identified in a man aged 35 to 55 in good health. The chain employs TRBV7-9 and TRBJ1-2; unclear D gene. The source material was blood. CDR3 in amino acids: CASSLTVNYGYTF. The CDR3 nucleotides are TGTGCCAGCAGCTTAACAGTTAACTATGGCTACACCTTC.